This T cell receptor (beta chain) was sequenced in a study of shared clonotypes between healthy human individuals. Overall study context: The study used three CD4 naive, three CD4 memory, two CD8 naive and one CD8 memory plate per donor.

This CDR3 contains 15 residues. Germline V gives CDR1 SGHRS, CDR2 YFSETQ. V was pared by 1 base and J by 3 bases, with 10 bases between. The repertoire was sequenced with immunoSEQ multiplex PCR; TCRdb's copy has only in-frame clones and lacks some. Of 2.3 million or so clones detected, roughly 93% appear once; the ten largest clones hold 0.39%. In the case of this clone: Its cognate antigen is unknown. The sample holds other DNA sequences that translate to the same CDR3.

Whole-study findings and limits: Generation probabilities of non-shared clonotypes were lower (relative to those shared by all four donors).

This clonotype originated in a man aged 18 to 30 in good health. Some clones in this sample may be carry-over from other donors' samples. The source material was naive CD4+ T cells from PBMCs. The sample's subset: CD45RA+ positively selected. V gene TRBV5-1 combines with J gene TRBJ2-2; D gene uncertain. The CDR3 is CASSLPAPDTGELFF. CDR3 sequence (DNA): TGCGCCAGCAGCTTGCCGGCCCCCGACACCGGGGAGCTGTTTTTT.